This T cell receptor beta chain was recorded in a study of cytomegalovirus exposure and HLA in healthy donors. Study-level points and caveats: Earlier findings revealed that most TCR beta V segments proved productive either about 90% or about 30% of the time.

This clone is a singleton in its sample. Its antigen is as yet unknown. Germline CDR1 is MNHEY and CDR2 is SVGAGI. CDR3 length equals 15 residues. V trimming: 6 bases; J trimming: 0 bases; junction bases outside the gene matches: 8. Both 60 Vbeta primers and 13 Jbeta primers went into the PCR. Here immunoSEQ multiplex PCR was the method, and the copy in TCRdb shows in-frame clones only, minus some. The table has roughly 190,000 clones, about 81% seen once. This TCR came from a young man in good health and CMV-seropositive. V is TRBV6-5 and J is TRBJ2-7; TRBD1 matches 7 bases. The sample consisted of PBMCs. CDR3 residues: CASSPDRDISYEQYF. The CDR3 nucleotides are TGTGCCAGCAGCCCAGACAGGGACATCTCCTACGAGCAGTACTTC.